The 14 T cell receptor beta chains below all came from one sample that was sequenced in a study of identical twins. TCRdb fed the 5' RACE reads into MiXCR, producing one record per CDR3 protein. The profile shows 1.5 million or so distinct CDR3 sequences, around a third of them singletons. The sample comprised cord blood. The origin of the receptors is a newborn girl in good health.

The chain combines TRBV12-3 or TRBV12-4 with TRBJ1-5, with 9 bases fitting TRBD1. This CDR3 has 15 amino acids. V dropped 6 bases and J dropped 3; count of bases not matched to a gene: 6. For the CDR3, the DNA is TGTGCCAGCAGGGCAGGGACAGGGCTCAATCAGCCCCAGCATTTT. Translating it yields CASRAGTGLNQPQHF.

In this sample, this clonotype turned up once. J is TRBJ2-7 and V is TRBV5-4; 8 nucleotides match TRBD2. J gave up 6 bases and V 3 bases, and 5 bases lay outside the gene matches. This CDR3 contains 13 residues. Germline V gene lookup returns CDR1 SGHNT and CDR2 YYREEE (reference sequence). CDR3 protein: CASSWVGLAEQYF. In nucleotides, the CDR3 is TGTGCCAGCAGCTGGGTAGGACTAGCCGAGCAGTACTTC. The whole variable domain, filled in from reference TRBV5-4 and TRBJ2-7, reads ETGVTQSPTHLIKTRGQQVTLRCSSQSGHNTVSWYQQALGQGPQFIFQYYREEENGRGNFPPRFSGLQFPNYSSELNVNALELDDSALYLCASSWVGLAEQYFGPGTRLTVT.

The chain carries TRBV29-1 and TRBJ2-5; D may match TRBD1 or TRBD2 (6 bases each). The J call is uncertain, as TRBJ2-7 better fits the DNA end. The CDR3 consists of 10 residues. From germline, CDR1 is SQVTM and CDR2 ANQGSEA. The CDR3 is CSVGGAEQYF. The CDR3, as DNA: TGCAGCGTGGGGGGCGCCGAGCAGTACTTC.

This clonotype was picked up a small number of times. One end of the junction does not line up with germline, which may come from a read error. The chain couples TRBV4-2 to TRBJ2-2; D not certain. CDR1 is LGHNA and CDR2 is YNFKEQ in the germline V gene. The CDR3 has 14 amino acids. This chain's CDR3 is CASSQEGNAGELFF. CDR3 DNA: TGTGCCAGCAGCCAAGAAGGGAACGCCGGGGAGCTGTTTTTT.

This clonotype was recorded a few times. The rearrangement links TRBV20-1 to TRBJ2-3; D gene uncertain. The CDR3 has 11 residues. The V end was cut by 5 bases, the J end by 6 bases, with 9 bases between. Looked up from germline, CDR1 is DFQATT and CDR2 is SNEGSKA (reference sequence). This chain's CDR3 is CSAARTDTQYF. In DNA form, the CDR3 reads TGCAGTGCTGCCCGGACGGATACGCAGTATTTT.

This clonotype was counted a single time. V is TRBV27 and J is TRBJ1-2; D is unresolved. The CDR3 contains 14 residues. Germline V CDR1 and CDR2: MNHEY, SMNVEV (reference sequence). V gave up 5 bases and J gave up 4 bases, with 14 bases separating them. DNA of the CDR3: TGTGCCAGCAGTCCCCCGGGTTGCCCCTATGGCTACACCTTC. Its protein product is CASSPPGCPYGYTF.

The V and J genes are TRBV6-1 and TRBJ2-5; 10 bases agree with TRBD2. The V and J ends lost 2 bases and 3 bases, in that order; junction bases with no gene match: 3. CDR1 and CDR2 from the germline V gene are MNHNS and SASEGT. This CDR3 is built from 15 residues. Here the CDR3 reads CASSELAGEEETQYF. The CDR3 coding sequence is TGTGCCAGCAGTGAACTAGCGGGGGAGGAAGAGACCCAGTACTTC.

The V call is TRBV6-1, the J call TRBJ1-1, with D unresolved. This CDR3 has 14 residues. Germline V gives CDR1 MNHNS, CDR2 SASEGT. V lost 7 bases and J 0 bases, leaving 12 bases between the germline ends. For the CDR3, the DNA is TGTGCCAGCAAGGGTTTCTCCATGAACACTGAAGCTTTCTTT. Its protein product is CASKGFSMNTEAFF.

This clonotype was observed a handful of times. V is TRBV24-1 and J is TRBJ2-1; TRBD2 aligns across 8 bases. V shed 2 bases and J 0 bases; nucleotides not matched to a gene: 2. The germline gives CDR1 KGHDR, CDR2 SFDVKD. This CDR3 spans 16 amino acids. The DNA for the CDR3 is TGTGCCACCAGTGATTGGAGCGGGAGCTCCTACAATGAGCAGTTCTTC. Its translation: CATSDWSGSSYNEQFF.

The chain is built from TRBV28 and TRBJ1-1; TRBD1 is a possible D gene (5 bases). The CDR3 spans 17 residues. The germline CDR1 and CDR2 sequences are MDHEN and SYDVKM. Trimming cost V 2 bases and J 1 base, with 17 bases left between them. The CDR3 here is CASSLGGPLLANTEAFF. The CDR3 DNA is TGTGCCAGCAGTTTAGGGGGACCGCTACTTGCGAACACTGAAGCTTTCTTT. The full variable domain, in which reference TRBV28 and TRBJ1-1 provide the parts outside the CDR3, is DVKVTQSSRYLVKRTGEKVFLECVQDMDHENMFWYRQDPGLGLRLIYFSYDVKMKEKGDIPEGYSVSREKKERFSLILESASTNQTSMYLCASSLGGPLLANTEAFFGQGTRLTVV.

CDR3 nucleotides: TGTGCCAGCAGCGATCCGGGACTGTCAACAGATACGCAGTATTTT. Encoded protein: CASSDPGLSTDTQYF. The chain carries TRBV21-1 and TRBJ2-3; TRBD2 was called by the table and not checked on the DNA. TRBV21-1 is designated a pseudogene. This CDR3 is built from 15 residues.

This clonotype was counted only a few times. V gene TRBV28 combines with J gene TRBJ1-2, with 8 nucleotides matching TRBD1. The length of the CDR3 is 16 residues. V gave up 1 base and J gave up 3 bases; unmatched junction bases: 7. Germline CDR1 reads MDHEN; CDR2 reads SYDVKM. The CDR3 sequence is CASSLYPGGADYGYTF. The DNA for the CDR3 is TGTGCCAGCAGTTTATATCCAGGGGGCGCGGACTATGGCTACACCTTC.

This clonotype was seen at least ten times. The chain couples TRBV28 to TRBJ2-7; D ambiguous. In germline, CDR1 is MDHEN, CDR2 SYDVKM. This CDR3 has 13 amino acids. V was clipped by 2 bases and J by 1 base, with 6 bases between them. The CDR3 DNA sequence: TGTGCCAGCAGTTTACACTTATCCTACGAGCAGTACTTC. Translation gives CASSLHLSYEQYF.

The chain recombines TRBV28 with TRBJ2-1; the D gene is possibly TRBD1 (6 bases). The CDR3 sequence is 15 residues long. V lost 6 bases and J lost 10, with 22 bases in between. Germline V gives CDR1 MDHEN, CDR2 SYDVKM. The DNA of the CDR3 is TGTGCCAGCAGCAGAACAGGGAACATGGCCTACGAGCAGTTCTTC. Translation: CASSRTGNMAYEQFF.